This entry lists 17 T cell receptor beta chains sequenced from one sample in a study of T cell responses to AZD1222 COVID-19 vaccine. The method was immunoSEQ multiplex PCR; TCRdb's version includes in-frame clones alone and lacks a portion of them. The sample includes over 130,000 clones, about 89% of them seen just once. This specimen consisted of peripheral blood, obtained on day 0 of AZD1222 vaccination. The receptor source for this set is an adult in good health.

The chain has TRBV3-1 (or the pseudogene TRBV3-2) and TRBJ1-5; D not certain. The CDR3 runs to 13 residues. Germline loops: CDR1 LGHDT, CDR2 YNNKEL (reference sequence). With 1 base removed from V and 6 bases from J, the gap between germline ends came to 7 bases. The CDR3 DNA reads as TGTGCCAGCAGCCAAGGACGGGGTCAGCCCCAGCATTTT. Encoded protein: CASSQGRGQPQHF.

The rearrangement uses TRBV27 and TRBJ2-7; D ambiguous. Germline CDR1 is MNHEY and CDR2 is SMNVEV (reference sequence). The V gene lost 2 bases and the J gene lost 0 bases, with 8 bases spanning the gap. The CDR3 loop spans 14 amino acids. The DNA of the CDR3 is TGTGCCAGCAGTTTAGGCAGATTCTCCTACGAGCAGTACTTC. Its protein product is CASSLGRFSYEQYF.

This chain links TRBV24-1 with TRBJ1-6, with 8 bases matching TRBD1. Per the germline V gene, CDR1 is KGHDR and CDR2 is SFDVKD. The trim removed 3 bases at V and 7 bases at J, leaving 10 bases unmatched. The CDR3 consists of 17 residues. The CDR3 loop is CATSDMTGELDNSPLHF. The CDR3 region has the DNA TGTGCCACCAGTGATATGACAGGGGAGCTCGACAATTCACCCCTCCACTTT.

This chain joins TRBV9 and TRBJ2-1; D is unclear. V lost 4 bases and J lost 5, with 4 bases in between. Germline V gene lookup returns CDR1 SGDLS and CDR2 YYNGEE. This CDR3 region has 11 residues. The CDR3 bases are TGTGCCAGCAGCCCTCACAATGAGCAGTTCTTC. Protein sequence: CASSPHNEQFF.

This chain connects TRBV7-9 to TRBJ2-1; 9 bases map to TRBD2. Germline CDR1 SEHNR, CDR2 FQNEAQ (reference sequence). V shed 3 bases and J 6 bases; nucleotides not matched to a gene: 3. This CDR3 is 14 amino acids long. The CDR3 sequence: CASSFGGLANEQFF. The CDR3 nucleotides read TGTGCCAGCAGCTTTGGGGGACTAGCCAATGAGCAGTTCTTC. The full variable domain, in which reference TRBV7-9 and TRBJ2-1 provide the parts outside the CDR3, is DTGVSQNPRHKITKRGQNVTFRCDPISEHNRLYWYRQTLGQGPEFLTYFQNEAQLEKSRLLSDRFSAERPKGSFSTLEIQRTEQGDSAMYLCASSFGGLANEQFFGPGTRLTVL.

This rearrangement joins TRBV6-6 to TRBJ1-2; D gene ambiguous. V shed 4 bases and J shed 5 bases, with 11 bases lying between them. Germline V gene lookup returns CDR1 MNHNY and CDR2 SVGAGI (reference sequence). This CDR3 is built from 13 residues. The CDR3 coding sequence is TGTGCCAGCAGTTTCGGAGAAAAGTATGGCTACACCTTC. It yields the protein CASSFGEKYGYTF.

This clone has just a few counts. The V call is TRBV12-3 or TRBV12-4, the J call TRBJ1-1; D uncertain. Trimming shortened V by 5 bases and J by 4 bases, and 11 bases separated the two germline ends. CDR3 length equals 13 residues. The CDR3 DNA sequence: TGTGCCAGCAGTACCAGGAGTGGCACTGAAGCTTTCTTT. This codes for CASSTRSGTEAFF.

The chain is built from TRBV18 and TRBJ2-3; 10 bases line up with TRBD2. CDR3 length: 15 amino acids. In germline, CDR1 is KGHSH, CDR2 LQKENI. The CDR3: CATSGTYGHTDTQYF. The DNA of the CDR3 is TGTGCTACTAGCGGGACGTATGGTCACACAGATACGCAGTATTTT.

The V gene is TRBV5-4, the J gene TRBJ2-1; TRBD2 is a possible D gene (5 bases). Germline V gives CDR1 SGHNT, CDR2 YYREEE (reference sequence). The CDR3 covers 13 residues. V was clipped by 3 bases and J by 5 bases, with 9 bases between them. As DNA, the CDR3 is TGTGCCAGCAGCTCCCCCGGGGACAATGAGCAGTTCTTC. This sequence encodes CASSSPGDNEQFF.

This clone was seen once. The CDR3 DNA sequence: TGTGCCAGCAGCGAAACATCGAACCGGGGGGCTGAAGCTTTCTTT. This sequence encodes CASSETSNRGAEAFF. The V call is TRBV11-2, the J call TRBJ1-1; D may be TRBD1 (5 bases). V lost 5 bases and J lost 6, with 19 bases in between. The CDR3 runs 15 residues. CDR1 is SGHAT and CDR2 is FQNNGV in the germline V gene.

The chain links TRBV7-9 to TRBJ1-2, with D possibly being TRBD1 (5 bases). This CDR3 has 14 residues. V was shortened by 4 bases and J by 4 bases, with 13 bases between the two germline ends. CDR1 and CDR2 (germline): SEHNR, FQNEAQ (reference sequence). The CDR3: CASSWAGGGYGYTF. CDR3 sequence (DNA): TGTGCCAGCAGCTGGGCCGGGGGTGGCTATGGCTACACCTTC.

This clone was observed a handful of times. V is TRBV27 and J is TRBJ2-7, with TRBD1 identical over 7 bases. The germline CDR1 and CDR2 sequences are MNHEY and SMNVEV (reference sequence). Unmatched junction bases numbered 11, after V lost 6 bases and J lost 3 bases. This CDR3 spans 15 amino acids. CDR3 nucleotides: TGTGCCAGCAGCGAGATCACAGGGGCCTACTACGAGCAGTACTTC. Translating it yields CASSEITGAYYEQYF.

J is TRBJ1-5 and V is TRBV30; no reliable D call. Germline CDR1 reads GTSNPN; CDR2 reads SVGIG (reference sequence). This CDR3 has 13 amino acids. V was shortened by 5 bases and J by 3 bases, with 11 bases between the two germline ends. The CDR3, as DNA: TGTGCCTGGGGTGACAACTCCAATCAGCCCCAGCATTTT. Protein product: CAWGDNSNQPQHF.

This rearrangement joins TRBV27 to TRBJ2-7, with 10 bases that match TRBD1. Germline trimming cut 5 bases from V and 2 bases from J; bases unmatched to any gene: 3. Germline assignment: CDR1 MNHEY and CDR2 SMNVEV (reference sequence). The CDR3 is 14 amino acids. The DNA of the CDR3 is TGTGCCAGCAGTGCCGGGACAGGGGCCTACGAGCAGTACTTC. Translation: CASSAGTGAYEQYF.

The V and J genes are TRBV29-1 and TRBJ2-2; 7 positions agree with TRBD2. Unmatched junction bases numbered 8, after V lost 4 bases and J lost 6 bases. In germline, CDR1 is SQVTM, CDR2 ANQGSEA. CDR3 size: 14 residues. CDR3 sequence: CSVVSGARPGELFF. CDR3 DNA sequence: TGCAGCGTTGTAAGCGGGGCGAGACCCGGGGAGCTGTTTTTT.

The chain links TRBV6-5 to TRBJ1-4; D not certain. Trimming removed 0 bases at V and 0 bases at J, with 8 bases between. CDR1 is MNHEY, CDR2 SVGAGI, per germline. The CDR3 contains 16 residues. CDR3 in DNA: TGTGCCAGCAGTTACTCCACCGCGACAACTAATGAAAAACTGTTTTTT. This sequence encodes CASSYSTATTNEKLFF.

The chain couples TRBV7-9 to TRBJ2-2, with 9 bases matching TRBD1. Germline-derived CDR1 and CDR2 are SEHNR and FQNEAQ (reference sequence). CDR3 length equals 15 residues. V dropped 2 bases and J dropped 7; count of bases not matched to a gene: 5. In DNA form, the CDR3 reads TGTGCCAGCAGCTTAAAGACAGGGGGGATCGGGGAGCTGTTTTTT. It specifies CASSLKTGGIGELFF. The whole variable domain, remainder taken from reference TRBV7-9 and TRBJ2-2, is DTGVSQNPRHKITKRGQNVTFRCDPISEHNRLYWYRQTLGQGPEFLTYFQNEAQLEKSRLLSDRFSAERPKGSFSTLEIQRTEQGDSAMYLCASSLKTGGIGELFFGEGSRLTVL.